The entry that follows covers one TCR beta chain sequence. Trimming left V 0 bases short and J 1 base short, with 14 bases between. Germline CDR1 SGDLS, CDR2 YYNGEE. CDR3 size: 17 residues. This sample was included in a study of control samples from healthy donors and cancer patients. TCRdb's copy holds only in-frame clones and misses some; the assay was immunoSEQ multiplex PCR. Found here are about 12,000 clones, approximately 90% of them singletons; the top ten hold 2.8%. The material sequenced was formalin-fixed, paraffin-embedded tissue. The chain has TRBV9 and TRBJ2-1; D gene ambiguous. The receptor comes from a male donor with melanoma. DNA for the CDR3: TGTGCCAGCAGCGTAGAGTTCGACCACCTATCCTACAATGAGCAGTTCTTC. Protein: CASSVEFDHLSYNEQFF.